The 16 T cell receptor beta chains below all came from one sample that was sequenced in a study of blood T cell repertoires in COVID-19. Using immunoSEQ multiplex PCR, the repertoire was profiled, and TCRdb retains in-frame clones only, with some absent. The table shows under 300,000 clones, with about four fifths occurring only once. The sequencing input was peripheral blood. These receptors originate from a woman aged 40 to 50 who had recovered from COVID-19.

This sequence joins TRBV30 and TRBJ1-5; 7 positions agree with TRBD1. V was pared by 1 base and J by 0 bases, with 12 bases of the junction left unmatched. Germline loops: CDR1 GTSNPN, CDR2 SVGIG (reference sequence). The length of the CDR3 is 18 residues. The CDR3 loop is CAWSDQAGGPYSNQPQHF. In DNA, the CDR3 is TGTGCCTGGAGTGATCAGGCAGGGGGGCCTTATAGCAATCAGCCCCAGCATTTT. Full variable domain (missing parts from reference TRBV30 and TRBJ1-5): SQTIHQWPATLVQPVGSPLSLECTVEGTSNPNLYWYRQAAGRGLQLLFYSVGIGQISSEVPQNLSASRPQDRQFILSSKKLLLSDSGFYLCAWSDQAGGPYSNQPQHFGDGTRLSIL.

The rearrangement uses TRBV24-1 and TRBJ2-1; D is possibly TRBD1 (5 bases). CDR1 and CDR2 (germline): KGHDR, SFDVKD. Trimming shortened V by 4 bases and J by 15 bases, and 15 bases separated the two germline ends. This CDR3 has 12 amino acids. The CDR3 here is CATSDTQGRRFF. CDR3 DNA: TGTGCCACCAGTGACACTCAGGGCCGTCGGTTCTTC.

This clone has more than one count but fewer than ten. The rearrangement links TRBV21-1 to TRBJ2-7; no DNA check was done on the table's D call, TRBD2. TRBV21-1 is a known pseudogene. This CDR3 is 14 amino acids long. CDR3 DNA sequence: TGTGCCAGCAGTAGACGTAGGAGCTCCTACGAGCAGTACTTC. This sequence encodes CASSRRRSSYEQYF.

This chain connects TRBV19 to TRBJ1-2; 12 positions match TRBD1. From germline, CDR1 is LNHDA and CDR2 SQIVND (reference sequence). The CDR3 length is 18 residues. J was trimmed by 5 bases and V by 4 bases; bases with no gene match: 14. CDR3 DNA: TGTGCCAGTAGTACGAACCGGGACAGGGGGCTTCCGCGGTATGGCTACACCTTC. Translation gives CASSTNRDRGLPRYGYTF.

The gene calls are TRBV30 and TRBJ1-1; perhaps TRBD1 as D (5 bases). The CDR3 spans 11 residues. Trimming took 8 bases from V and 8 from J, leaving 15 bases between them. Germline lookup yields CDR1 GTSNPN and CDR2 SVGIG (reference sequence). The CDR3 DNA reads TGTGCCAGAATGGACACCCGAGAAGCTTTCTTT. Its translation is CARMDTREAFF.

Notes on this clone: The junction shows a germline mismatch at one end, possibly a read error. V gene TRBV5-1 combines with J gene TRBJ2-7; 9 bases are shared with TRBD1. CDR3 length equals 15 residues. Per germline, CDR1 SGHRS and CDR2 YFSETQ. CDR3 DNA: TGCGCCAGCAGCTTGGAAGGGACAGGGACCCAGCGGTGGCACTTC. Protein: CASSLEGTGTQRWHF.

This chain connects TRBV28 to TRBJ1-1; 7 bases line up with TRBD1. CDR3 size: 14 residues. Trimming removed 9 bases from V and 3 bases from J; junction bases left unmatched: 10. Germline lookup yields CDR1 MDHEN and CDR2 SYDVKM. The CDR3 DNA reads TGTGCCAGTCTGGATAGACAGGGCCACACTGAAGCTTTCTTT. Amino acids: CASLDRQGHTEAFF.

The chain employs TRBV28 and TRBJ2-1; 7 bases map to TRBD1. Germline assignment: CDR1 MDHEN and CDR2 SYDVKM. This CDR3 spans 17 amino acids. The J segment lost 1 base and the V segment lost 3 bases, leaving 9 bases of the junction unmatched. The CDR3 loop is CASSLWDSSISYNEQFF. For the CDR3, the DNA is TGTGCCAGCAGTTTGTGGGACAGCTCAATATCCTACAATGAGCAGTTCTTC. Together with reference TRBV28 and TRBJ2-1, the CDR3 gives the full variable domain: DVKVTQSSRYLVKRTGEKVFLECVQDMDHENMFWYRQDPGLGLRLIYFSYDVKMKEKGDIPEGYSVSREKKERFSLILESASTNQTSMYLCASSLWDSSISYNEQFFGPGTRLTVL.

This clone was recorded a few times. J is TRBJ2-1 and V is TRBV7-3, with 7 nucleotides matching TRBD1. J gave up 5 bases and V 3 bases, and 7 bases lay outside the gene matches. Germline V gene sequence: CDR1 SGHTA, CDR2 FQGTGA. The CDR3 is 15 amino acids. The CDR3 DNA reads as TGTGCCAGCAGCTTGAACAACAGGGGTAACAATGAGCAGTTCTTC. Protein product: CASSLNNRGNNEQFF.

Turning to this clone: The sample has other DNA sequences that encode this CDR3 too. The chain combines TRBV12-3 or TRBV12-4 with TRBJ2-7; possible D gene TRBD1, 5 bases. This CDR3 is 13 amino acids long. The V gene lost 5 bases and the J gene lost 3 bases, with 11 bases spanning the gap. The CDR3 nucleotides are TGTGCCAGCAGTCTTACAGGTGGCTACGAGCAGTACTTC. This translates into CASSLTGGYEQYF.

The gene calls are TRBV19 and TRBJ2-5; D perhaps matches TRBD1 (5 bases). The CDR3 runs 14 residues. The V gene lost 7 bases and the J gene lost 1 base, with 13 bases spanning the gap. Germline V gives CDR1 LNHDA, CDR2 SQIVND (reference sequence). This chain's CDR3 is CASTQPGLQETQYF. The CDR3 nucleotides are TGTGCCAGTACCCAGCCAGGGCTCCAAGAGACCCAGTACTTC.

The V gene is TRBV14, the J gene TRBJ2-1; 10 bases match TRBD2. The CDR3 loop spans 14 amino acids. The V and J ends lost 7 bases and 8 bases, in that order; junction bases with no gene match: 8. Per germline, CDR1 SGHDN and CDR2 FVKESK. The chain's CDR3 is CASKGIAGGDEQFF. CDR3 DNA: TGTGCCAGCAAGGGGATAGCGGGGGGTGATGAGCAGTTCTTC. The full variable domain, rest sourced from reference TRBV14 and TRBJ2-1, is EAGVTQFPSHSVIEKGQTVTLRCDPISGHDNLYWYRRVMGKEIKFLLHFVKESKQDESGMPNNRFLAERTGGTYSTLKVQPAELEDSGVYFCASKGIAGGDEQFFGPGTRLTVL.

V and J are TRBV5-3 and TRBJ2-3; 13 bases line up with TRBD2. TRBV5-3 is an open reading frame whose function is uncertain. The V gene end was trimmed by 4 bases and the J gene end by 2 bases; junction bases not matched to a gene: 4. The CDR3 length is 16 residues. CDR3 in DNA: TGTGCCAGAAGCCCCGGGACTAGCGGGGACACAGATACGCAGTATTTT. This encodes CARSPGTSGDTDTQYF.

The CDR3: CASSLQTGWRSGELFF. The CDR3 DNA sequence: TGCGCCAGCAGCTTACAAACAGGGTGGCGGTCCGGGGAGCTGTTTTTT. The rearrangement uses TRBV5-1 and TRBJ2-2; perhaps TRBD1 as D (6 bases). Germline values: CDR1 SGHRS, CDR2 YFSETQ. V shed 2 bases and J shed 6 bases, with 17 bases lying between them. This CDR3 is built from 16 residues.

The chain has TRBV6-5 and TRBJ1-2; possibly TRBD1 for D (5 bases). Germline CDR1 is MNHEY and CDR2 is SVGAGI. V lost 8 bases and J 0 bases, leaving 16 bases between the germline ends. The CDR3 spans 15 residues. The CDR3 sequence is CASSPGMLANYGYTF. The DNA of the CDR3 is TGTGCCAGCTCGCCAGGGATGTTGGCTAACTATGGCTACACCTTC.

The genes are TRBV7-9 and TRBJ2-1; 11 bases are a match to TRBD2. V shed 6 bases and J 10 bases; nucleotides not matched to a gene: 11. Germline CDR1 reads SEHNR; CDR2 reads FQNEAQ (reference sequence). The CDR3 covers 15 residues. The CDR3: CASRPRGLAAGEQFF. In nucleotides, the CDR3 is TGTGCCAGCAGGCCGCGGGGACTAGCGGCGGGGGAGCAGTTCTTC.